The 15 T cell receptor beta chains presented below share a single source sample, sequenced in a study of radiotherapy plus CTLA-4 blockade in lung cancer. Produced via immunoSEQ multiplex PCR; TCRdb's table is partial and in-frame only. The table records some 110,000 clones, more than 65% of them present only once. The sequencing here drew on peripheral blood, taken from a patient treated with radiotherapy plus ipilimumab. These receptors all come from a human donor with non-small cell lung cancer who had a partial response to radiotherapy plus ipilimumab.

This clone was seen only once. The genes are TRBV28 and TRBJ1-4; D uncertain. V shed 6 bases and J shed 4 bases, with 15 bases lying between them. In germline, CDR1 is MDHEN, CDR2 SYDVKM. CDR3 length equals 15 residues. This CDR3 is CASSPPWGGNEKLFF. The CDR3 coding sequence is TGTGCCAGCAGCCCCCCCTGGGGAGGTAATGAAAAACTGTTTTTT.

CDR3 nucleotide sequence: TGTGCCAGCAGTCGGGACTTACAAGAGACCCAGTACTTC. It is translated as CASSRDLQETQYF. V and J are TRBV25-1 and TRBJ2-5, with D perhaps TRBD2 (6 bases). This CDR3 is 13 amino acids long. The ends were cut back, 5 bases at V and 2 bases at J, with 9 bases in the middle. Germline values: CDR1 MGHDK, CDR2 SYGVNS.

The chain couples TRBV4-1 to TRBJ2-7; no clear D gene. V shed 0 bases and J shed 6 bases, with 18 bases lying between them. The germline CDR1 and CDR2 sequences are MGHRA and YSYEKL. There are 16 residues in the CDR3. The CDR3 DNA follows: TGCGCCAGCAGCCAAGAGGCCGCCGTGCTAGAGGCCGAGCAGTACTTC. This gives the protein CASSQEAAVLEAEQYF.

In nucleotides, the CDR3 is TGTGCCAGCAGCGTGGGACAGGGTAATGAAAAACTGTTTTTT. Translation: CASSVGQGNEKLFF. The chain couples TRBV9 to TRBJ1-4, with 9 bases identical to TRBD1. This CDR3 spans 14 amino acids. The germline V gene has CDR1 SGDLS and CDR2 YYNGEE. V shed 2 bases, J shed 4 bases, and the junction held 0 bases outside the gene matches.

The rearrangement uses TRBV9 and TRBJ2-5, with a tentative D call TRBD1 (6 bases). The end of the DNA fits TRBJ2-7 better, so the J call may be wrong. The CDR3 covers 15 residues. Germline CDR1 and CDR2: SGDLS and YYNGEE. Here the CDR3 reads CASSVDLGRGYEQYF. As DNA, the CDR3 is TGTGCCAGCAGCGTAGATCTAGGCAGGGGATACGAGCAGTACTTC.

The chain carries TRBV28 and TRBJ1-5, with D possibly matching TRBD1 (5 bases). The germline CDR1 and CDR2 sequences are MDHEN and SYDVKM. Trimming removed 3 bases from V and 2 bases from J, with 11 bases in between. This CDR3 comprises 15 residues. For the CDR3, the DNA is TGTGCCAGCAGTTTCGGAGGGGAGGGCAATCAGCCCCAGCATTTT. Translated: CASSFGGEGNQPQHF.

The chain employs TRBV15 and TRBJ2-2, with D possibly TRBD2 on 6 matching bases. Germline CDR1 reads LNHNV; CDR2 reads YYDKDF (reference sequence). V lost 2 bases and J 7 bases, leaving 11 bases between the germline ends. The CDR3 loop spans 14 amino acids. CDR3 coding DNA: TGTGCCACCAGCAGACGGGAGATGAGCGGGGAGCTGTTTTTT. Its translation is CATSRREMSGELFF.

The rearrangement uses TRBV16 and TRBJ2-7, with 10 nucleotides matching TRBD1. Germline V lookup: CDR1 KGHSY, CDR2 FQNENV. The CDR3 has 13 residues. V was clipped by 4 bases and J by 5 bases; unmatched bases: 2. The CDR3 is CASSRQGAHEQYV. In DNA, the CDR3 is TGTGCCAGCAGCCGACAGGGGGCGCACGAGCAGTACGTC.

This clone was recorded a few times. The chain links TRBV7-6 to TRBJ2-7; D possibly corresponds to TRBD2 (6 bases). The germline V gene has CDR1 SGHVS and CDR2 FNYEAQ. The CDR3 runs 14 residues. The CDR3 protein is CASSLAALAYEQYV. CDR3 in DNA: TGTGCTAGCAGCTTAGCGGCATTAGCCTACGAGCAGTACGTC.

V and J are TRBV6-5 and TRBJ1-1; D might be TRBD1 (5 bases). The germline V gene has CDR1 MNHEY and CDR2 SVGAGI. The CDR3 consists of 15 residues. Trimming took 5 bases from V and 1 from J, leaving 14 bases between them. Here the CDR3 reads CASSRTYRTNTEAFF. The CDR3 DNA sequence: TGTGCCAGCAGTCGAACTTACAGGACGAACACTGAAGCTTTCTTT.

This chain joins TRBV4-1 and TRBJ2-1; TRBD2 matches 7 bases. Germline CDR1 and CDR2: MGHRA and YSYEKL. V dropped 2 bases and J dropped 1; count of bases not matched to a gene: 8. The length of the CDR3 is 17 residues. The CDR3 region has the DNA TGCGCCAGCAGCCAAACCTTCTCGCGGGGGTCCTACAATGAGCAGTTCTTC. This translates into CASSQTFSRGSYNEQFF.

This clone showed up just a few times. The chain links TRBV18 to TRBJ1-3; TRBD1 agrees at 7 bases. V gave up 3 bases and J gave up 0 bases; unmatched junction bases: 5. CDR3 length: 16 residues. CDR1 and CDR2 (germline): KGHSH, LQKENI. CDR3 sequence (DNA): TGTGCCAGCTCACCCCGGGACAGTTACTCTGGAAACACCATATATTTT. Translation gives CASSPRDSYSGNTIYF. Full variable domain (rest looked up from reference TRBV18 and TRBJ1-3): NAGVMQNPRHLVRRRGQEARLRCSPMKGHSHVYWYRQLPEEGLKFMVYLQKENIIDESGMPKERFSAEFPKEGPSILRIQQVVRGDSAAYFCASSPRDSYSGNTIYFGEGSWLTVV.

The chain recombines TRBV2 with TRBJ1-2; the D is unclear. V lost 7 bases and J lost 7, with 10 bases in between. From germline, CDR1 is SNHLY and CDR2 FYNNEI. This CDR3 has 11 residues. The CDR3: CASTGNGGYTF. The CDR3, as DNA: TGTGCCAGCACGGGAAACGGTGGCTACACCTTC.

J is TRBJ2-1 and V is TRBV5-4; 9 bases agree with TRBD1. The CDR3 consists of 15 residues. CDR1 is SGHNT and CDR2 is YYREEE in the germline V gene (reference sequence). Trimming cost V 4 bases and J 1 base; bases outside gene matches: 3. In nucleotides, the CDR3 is TGTGCCAGCAGCCGGACAGGGGCGTCCTACAATGAGCAGTTCTTC. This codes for CASSRTGASYNEQFF.

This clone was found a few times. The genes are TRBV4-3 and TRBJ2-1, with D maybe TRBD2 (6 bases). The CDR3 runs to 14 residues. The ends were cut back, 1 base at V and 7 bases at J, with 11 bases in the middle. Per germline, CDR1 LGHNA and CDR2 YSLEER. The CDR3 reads CASSQGLAPNEQFF. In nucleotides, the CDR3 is TGCGCCAGCAGCCAAGGTCTAGCGCCTAATGAGCAGTTCTTC.